The 17 T cell receptor beta chains below all came from one sample that was sequenced in a study of blood T cell repertoires in COVID-19. Assay used: immunoSEQ multiplex PCR; TCRdb lists only in-frame clones, some missing. The table lists 240,000 or so clones, about four fifths of them singletons, with roughly 9.6% in the top ten. The sequenced sample consisted of peripheral blood. All receptors derive from a woman of 80 years or more with acute or convalescent COVID-19.

This clone showed up just once. This CDR3 is CASSLRDRDYNEQFF. The CDR3 nucleotides read TGCGCCAGCAGCCTCCGGGACAGGGACTACAATGAGCAGTTCTTC. V is TRBV5-1 and J is TRBJ2-1; TRBD1 matches 9 bases. The V and J ends lost 4 bases and 3 bases, in that order; junction bases with no gene match: 5. CDR1 is SGHRS, CDR2 YFSETQ, per germline. The CDR3 has 15 amino acids.

V is TRBV2 and J is TRBJ2-7, with a tentative D call TRBD1 (5 bases). The germline gives CDR1 SNHLY, CDR2 FYNNEI. V was trimmed by 7 bases and J by 3 bases, leaving 10 bases between them. This CDR3 has 12 residues. The CDR3, as DNA: TGTGCCAGCAAAACAGGAGACTACGAGCAGTACTTC. This encodes CASKTGDYEQYF.

The J gene is TRBJ2-5, the V gene TRBV12-3 or TRBV12-4; 8 bases agree with TRBD2. Unmatched junction bases numbered 4, after V lost 5 bases and J lost 5 bases. The CDR3 spans 13 residues. Written as DNA, the CDR3 is TGTGCCAGCAGTCAACGGGAGGGGGAGACCCAGTACTTC. It is translated as CASSQREGETQYF.

This clone was counted a single time. The chain employs TRBV7-8 and TRBJ1-3; 8 bases are a match to TRBD1. This CDR3 has 15 amino acids. Germline assignment: CDR1 SGHVS and CDR2 FQNEAQ. Germline trimming cut 5 bases from V and 6 bases from J; bases unmatched to any gene: 9. The CDR3 DNA is TGTGCCAGCAGCGAGGGACAGGCAGGGGTAAACACCATATATTTT. Amino acid sequence: CASSEGQAGVNTIYF.

V is TRBV7-2 and J is TRBJ1-4, with 10 bases aligning to TRBD1. V was clipped by 5 bases and J by 5 bases; unmatched bases: 2. Germline CDR1 reads SGHTA; CDR2 reads FQGNSA. CDR3 length: 14 residues. For the CDR3, the DNA is TGTGCCAGCAGCATGGGACAGGGGAATGAAAAACTGTTTTTT. This sequence encodes CASSMGQGNEKLFF.

The V gene is TRBV5-1, the J gene TRBJ2-2; D ambiguous. The CDR3 is made up of 15 amino acids. Trimming took 0 bases from V and 4 from J, leaving 10 bases between them. In germline, CDR1 is SGHRS, CDR2 YFSETQ. CDR3 loop: CASSLAEVATGELFF. CDR3 sequence (DNA): TGCGCCAGCAGCTTGGCCGAAGTAGCCACCGGGGAGCTGTTTTTT.

The chain uses TRBV24-1 and TRBJ2-7, with D perhaps matching TRBD1 (5 bases). This CDR3 region has 13 residues. Trimming pared 5 bases from V and 6 bases from J, leaving 13 bases between. From germline, CDR1 is KGHDR and CDR2 SFDVKD. The CDR3 loop reads CATSVGRVREQYF. CDR3 sequence (DNA): TGTGCCACCAGTGTGGGCAGGGTCCGCGAGCAGTACTTC.

The chain links TRBV2 to TRBJ1-3; 7 bases align to TRBD1. Looked up from germline, CDR1 is SNHLY and CDR2 is FYNNEI. The CDR3 consists of 16 residues. The V segment lost 4 bases and the J segment 0 bases; nucleotides outside the gene matches: 6. The chain's CDR3 is CASSGGSGGSGNTIYF. The CDR3 bases are TGTGCCAGCAGTGGAGGGTCAGGGGGCTCTGGAAACACCATATATTTT.

In this sample, this clone turned up a few times. The chain recombines TRBV7-9 with TRBJ1-2; TRBD1 might be the D (5 bases). Trimming left V 2 bases short and J 5 bases short, with 15 bases between. The CDR3 consists of 15 residues. CDR1 is SEHNR and CDR2 is FQNEAQ in the germline V gene (reference sequence). DNA for the CDR3: TGTGCCAGCAGCTTATATACCGACAGTCCTTATGGCTACACCTTC. It translates to CASSLYTDSPYGYTF.

The CDR3 is CASSPRQGAASNQPQHF. The CDR3 region has the DNA TGTGCCAGTAGTCCAAGACAGGGGGCGGCAAGCAATCAGCCCCAGCATTTT. The chain combines TRBV19 with TRBJ1-5; the match to TRBD1 covers 10 bases. V lost 5 bases, J lost 1 base, and 8 bases stayed unmatched. Germline V CDR1 and CDR2: LNHDA, SQIVND (reference sequence). This CDR3 has 17 amino acids.

Concerning this clone: This sample includes further DNA sequences coding for the same CDR3. The chain combines TRBV3-1 (or the pseudogene TRBV3-2) with TRBJ1-5; unclear D gene. V lost 0 bases to trimming and J lost 5 bases, with 5 bases between them. There are 13 residues in the CDR3. Germline loops: CDR1 LGHDT, CDR2 YNNKEL (reference sequence). CDR3 protein: CASSQDRYQPQHF. In DNA form, the CDR3 reads TGTGCCAGCAGCCAAGATCGTTATCAGCCCCAGCATTTT.

The V call is TRBV28, the J call TRBJ1-5; D is undetermined. This CDR3 is 14 amino acids long. Trimming removed 7 bases at V and 2 bases at J, with 12 bases between. In germline, CDR1 is MDHEN, CDR2 SYDVKM. In DNA form, the CDR3 reads TGTGCCAGCACAGGAGGGATAGGCAATCAGCCCCAGCATTTT. Its protein is CASTGGIGNQPQHF.

This clone showed up many times. The chain recombines TRBV6-1 with TRBJ2-6, with a possible D match to TRBD2 (6 bases). The germline V and J ends were trimmed by 1 base and 1 base, with 17 bases remaining between them. Germline CDR1 MNHNS, CDR2 SASEGT. The CDR3 length is 19 residues. This chain's CDR3 is CASSEVEEGRVSGANVLTF. CDR3 DNA: TGTGCCAGCAGTGAAGTAGAGGAGGGGAGAGTATCTGGGGCCAACGTCCTGACTTTC.

In its sample, this clone was seen once. V is TRBV7-9 and J is TRBJ2-1; 8 positions agree with TRBD2. CDR1 is SEHNR and CDR2 is FQNEAQ in the germline V gene (reference sequence). CDR3 length equals 14 residues. V gave up 8 bases and J gave up 9 bases; unmatched junction bases: 12. CDR3 protein: CASGEAGDLPEQFF. As DNA, the CDR3 is TGTGCCAGCGGAGAAGCGGGGGACCTACCTGAGCAGTTCTTC.

The genes are TRBV7-9 and TRBJ2-1, with TRBD2 identical over 14 bases. CDR1 and CDR2 from the germline V gene are SEHNR and FQNEAQ (reference sequence). The CDR3 contains 13 residues. With V trimmed by 4 bases and J by 13 bases, 3 bases remained unmatched. The CDR3 DNA is TGTGCCAGCAGCTCCGGACTAGCGGGGGGACAGTTCTTC. Its protein is CASSSGLAGGQFF. The full variable domain, rest sourced from reference TRBV7-9 and TRBJ2-1, is DTGVSQNPRHKITKRGQNVTFRCDPISEHNRLYWYRQTLGQGPEFLTYFQNEAQLEKSRLLSDRFSAERPKGSFSTLEIQRTEQGDSAMYLCASSSGLAGGQFFGPGTRLTVL.

The chain carries TRBV2 and TRBJ1-5; D is ambiguous. The CDR3 extends over 16 amino acids. V shed 0 bases and J shed 4 bases, with 13 bases lying between them. CDR1 is SNHLY and CDR2 is FYNNEI in the germline V gene. The CDR3 loop is CASSEAAQVRNQPQHF. Here the CDR3 DNA reads TGTGCCAGCAGTGAAGCGGCCCAGGTGAGAAATCAGCCCCAGCATTTT.

The rearrangement uses TRBV3-1 (or the pseudogene TRBV3-2) and TRBJ1-6, with 8 bases lining up with TRBD1. After removal of 0 bases from V and 7 bases from J, the junction contained 8 bases not matched to a gene. There are 17 residues in the CDR3. Germline V CDR1 and CDR2: LGHDT, YNNKEL (reference sequence). The CDR3 coding sequence is TGTGCCAGCAGCCAAGACCGAGAGACAGGGGTAAATTCACCCCTCCACTTT. Amino acid sequence: CASSQDRETGVNSPLHF.